The 24 T cell receptor beta chains in this list originate from one sample, sequenced in a study of beta chain features in type 1 diabetes (dated by TCRdb to about 2018). Study-wide conclusions, independent of this receptor: A moderate but significant shortening of TCRB CDR3 length was observed in type 1 diabetes patients in all four CD4+ subsets.

No antigen has been identified for these receptors. Library generation was performed with the immunoSEQ multiplex PCR assay. The entire isolated RNA was reverse transcribed using the High Capacity cDNA Reverse Transcription Kit, and thus expressed TCRB transcripts were sequenced. TCRdb retrieved this table from immuneACCESS and kept in-frame rearrangements only. Not all clones are present; in checked studies, unresolved V genes account for under half, and no reason is known for the remainder. This sample is represented by 330,000 or so clones; about 12% of them were singletons. The ten top clones hold about 0.01% of the sample. The sequenced sample was naive CD4+ T cells from blood. In light of the paper, this sample's cell subset or site label describes: true naive CD4+ T cells. The receptors were gathered from a woman aged 18 to 35 with type 1 diabetes.

The rearrangement uses TRBV30 and TRBJ2-2; 12 bases match TRBD2. Germline assignment: CDR1 GTSNPN and CDR2 SVGIG (reference sequence). V lost 5 bases and J lost 6; bases outside the gene matches: 4. The CDR3 is 14 amino acids. This CDR3 is CAWASGRAPGELFF. CDR3 coding DNA: TGTGCCTGGGCTAGCGGGAGGGCCCCCGGGGAGCTGTTTTTT.

This clone was detected a few times. DNA of the CDR3: TGTGCCAGCAGAATAGGGACTAGCGGGACCTACAATGAGCAGTTCTTC. Residues: CASRIGTSGTYNEQFF. The chain joins TRBV5-4 to TRBJ2-1, with TRBD2 identical over 13 bases. The V gene end was trimmed by 5 bases and the J gene end by 2 bases; junction bases not matched to a gene: 4. The CDR3 covers 16 residues. Per the germline V gene, CDR1 is SGHNT and CDR2 is YYREEE (reference sequence). The full variable domain, in which reference TRBV5-4 and TRBJ2-1 provide the parts outside the CDR3, is ETGVTQSPTHLIKTRGQQVTLRCSSQSGHNTVSWYQQALGQGPQFIFQYYREEENGRGNFPPRFSGLQFPNYSSELNVNALELDDSALYLCASRIGTSGTYNEQFFGPGTRLTVL.

This chain links TRBV5-4 with TRBJ2-2; 9 bases line up with TRBD2. The CDR3 covers 16 residues. Germline V gives CDR1 SGHNT, CDR2 YYREEE (reference sequence). J was trimmed by 0 bases and V by 4 bases; bases with no gene match: 4. In DNA form, the CDR3 reads TGTGCCAGCAGCGAGATAGCGGGGGCGAACACCGGGGAGCTGTTTTTT. This codes for CASSEIAGANTGELFF. Drawing the rest from reference TRBV5-4 and TRBJ2-2, the complete variable domain is ETGVTQSPTHLIKTRGQQVTLRCSSQSGHNTVSWYQQALGQGPQFIFQYYREEENGRGNFPPRFSGLQFPNYSSELNVNALELDDSALYLCASSEIAGANTGELFFGEGSRLTVL.

J is TRBJ1-2 and V is TRBV25-1, with 11 bases fitting TRBD1. Germline CDR1 MGHDK, CDR2 SYGVNS. Trimming at V came to 8 bases and at J to 6 bases, leaving 5 bases not matched to a gene. This CDR3 is 13 amino acids long. CDR3 coding DNA: TGTGCCAGCGGGACAGGGGGAATCGATGGCTACACCTTC. Amino acids: CASGTGGIDGYTF.

This clone has a handful of counts. This chain connects TRBV2 to TRBJ1-1; D is unclear. There are 14 residues in the CDR3. The V and J ends lost 1 base and 4 bases respectively, with 10 bases between them. CDR1 and CDR2 (germline): SNHLY, FYNNEI. CDR3: CASSEGSGVTEAFF. The CDR3 bases are TGTGCCAGCAGTGAAGGTTCCGGGGTCACTGAAGCTTTCTTT.

This clone showed up just a few times. The V call is TRBV20-1, the J call TRBJ2-5; the D gene is possibly TRBD2 (5 bases). V lost 6 bases to trimming and J lost 7 bases, with 6 bases between them. The CDR3 spans 9 residues. Germline V CDR1 and CDR2: DFQATT, SNEGSKA (reference sequence). Here the CDR3 reads CSAGGTQYF. The CDR3 bases are TGCAGTGCAGGAGGGACCCAGTACTTC.

The V gene is TRBV5-4, the J gene TRBJ1-1; possibly TRBD1 for D (6 bases). The CDR3 runs to 15 residues. Trimming took 2 bases from V and 2 from J, leaving 13 bases between them. CDR1 SGHNT and CDR2 YYREEE come from the germline V gene (reference sequence). CDR3 protein: CASSFWTASNTEAFF. As DNA, the CDR3 is TGTGCCAGCAGCTTCTGGACAGCAAGCAACACTGAAGCTTTCTTT. Together with reference TRBV5-4 and TRBJ1-1, the CDR3 gives the full variable domain: ETGVTQSPTHLIKTRGQQVTLRCSSQSGHNTVSWYQQALGQGPQFIFQYYREEENGRGNFPPRFSGLQFPNYSSELNVNALELDDSALYLCASSFWTASNTEAFFGQGTRLTVV.

This clone was seen a few times. The chain has TRBV29-1 and TRBJ1-2; TRBD1 is a possible D gene (6 bases). V was cut by 5 bases and J by 1 base, with 11 bases left in between. The CDR3 is 13 amino acids. Germline V gene sequence: CDR1 SQVTM, CDR2 ANQGSEA. The CDR3 sequence is CSVTGTINYGYTF. The DNA for the CDR3 is TGCAGCGTTACAGGGACTATTAACTATGGCTACACCTTC.

The table lists this clone with a few counts. The chain employs TRBV5-5 and TRBJ2-3, with D tentatively TRBD2 (5 bases). V gave up 0 bases and J gave up 4 bases, with 9 bases separating them. The CDR3 is 14 residues long. Germline V gene data show CDR1 as SGHKS and CDR2 as YYEKEE (reference sequence). The CDR3 DNA reads TGTGCCAGCAGCTTGGCCGGTAGCGCAGATACGCAGTATTTT. Its protein product is CASSLAGSADTQYF.

This clone has only a few counts. The V call is TRBV19, the J call TRBJ1-5; 8 bases map to TRBD1. Trimming cost V 5 bases and J 2 bases; bases outside gene matches: 5. The CDR3 spans 15 residues. Germline V gives CDR1 LNHDA, CDR2 SQIVND (reference sequence). In DNA form, the CDR3 reads TGTGCCAGTAGTTGGCTGGGACAGGGCAATCAGCCCCAGCATTTT. Translated, it gives CASSWLGQGNQPQHF.

The chain couples TRBV19 to TRBJ1-2; 7 bases match TRBD1. Germline V gene lookup returns CDR1 LNHDA and CDR2 SQIVND (reference sequence). The CDR3 consists of 14 residues. The ends lost 6 bases at V and 8 bases at J; junction bases unmatched: 12. The CDR3 is CASRLTGIIEGYTF. The CDR3 DNA is TGTGCCAGTAGGTTGACAGGGATAATAGAAGGCTACACCTTC. The full variable domain, rest sourced from reference TRBV19 and TRBJ1-2, is DGGITQSPKYLFRKEGQNVTLSCEQNLNHDAMYWYRQDPGQGLRLIYYSQIVNDFQKGDIAEGYSVSREKKESFPLTVTSAQKNPTAFYLCASRLTGIIEGYTFGSGTRLTVV.

This chain links TRBV18 with TRBJ1-1; TRBD1 matches 11 bases. This CDR3 has 15 residues. Germline CDR1 and CDR2: KGHSH and LQKENI. V gave up 6 bases and J gave up 7 bases; unmatched junction bases: 10. The CDR3 here is CASSLMDRGQGEAFF. The CDR3 nucleotides are TGTGCCAGCTCCCTCATGGACAGGGGGCAAGGTGAAGCTTTCTTT. The entire variable domain, with the rest obtained from reference TRBV18 and TRBJ1-1, is as follows: NAGVMQNPRHLVRRRGQEARLRCSPMKGHSHVYWYRQLPEEGLKFMVYLQKENIIDESGMPKERFSAEFPKEGPSILRIQQVVRGDSAAYFCASSLMDRGQGEAFFGQGTRLTVV.

This clone has just a few counts. V usage is TRBV5-4 and J usage is TRBJ1-2; the D gene is possibly TRBD1 (5 bases). V was clipped by 2 bases and J by 5 bases, with 16 bases between them. Looked up from germline, CDR1 is SGHNT and CDR2 is YYREEE (reference sequence). The CDR3 covers 15 residues. The CDR3 sequence: CASSFFAGTRYGYTF. The CDR3 DNA reads as TGTGCCAGCAGCTTCTTCGCAGGGACTCGATATGGCTACACCTTC.

This clone was detected a few times. The chain combines TRBV4-3 with TRBJ2-1, with D maybe TRBD2 (6 bases). V lost 1 base and J lost 4, with 14 bases in between. The CDR3 runs 16 residues. Germline CDR1 is LGHNA and CDR2 is YSLEER. In nucleotides, the CDR3 is TGCGCCAGCAGCCAAGTCTCGGGACTGGGGTACAATGAGCAGTTCTTC. This sequence encodes CASSQVSGLGYNEQFF.

This clone was seen a handful of times. V usage is TRBV12-5 and J usage is TRBJ2-3, with D uncertain. The CDR3 covers 13 residues. V was trimmed by 3 bases and J by 1 base, leaving 5 bases between them. Germline V gene data show CDR1 as LGHNT and CDR2 as FRNRAP. The CDR3 region has the DNA TGTGCTAGTGGTTTTCCGGGCACAGATACGCAGTATTTT. As protein: CASGFPGTDTQYF.

J is TRBJ2-4 and V is TRBV5-4; no clear D. The V gene lost 4 bases and the J gene lost 0 bases, with 8 bases spanning the gap. The length of the CDR3 is 14 residues. CDR1 is SGHNT, CDR2 YYREEE, per germline (reference sequence). The CDR3 DNA sequence: TGTGCCAGCAGCACCACAGTAGCCAAAAACATTCAGTACTTC. It specifies CASSTTVAKNIQYF.

Turning to this clone: Other DNA sequences in the same sample also yield this CDR3. The chain couples TRBV18 to TRBJ1-4, with a tentative D call TRBD1 (6 bases). CDR1 is KGHSH, CDR2 LQKENI, per germline. The CDR3 has 15 amino acids. Trimming left V 0 bases short and J 3 bases short, with 8 bases between. In DNA form, the CDR3 reads TGTGCCAGCTCACCACCTGGACAGTCTAATGAAAAACTGTTTTTT. Protein sequence: CASSPPGQSNEKLFF.

This clone was counted between two and nine times. The genes are TRBV28 and TRBJ1-2; the match to TRBD1 covers 7 bases. CDR3 size: 12 residues. Looked up from germline, CDR1 is MDHEN and CDR2 is SYDVKM. The ends lost 6 bases at V and 4 bases at J; junction bases unmatched: 2. In DNA, the CDR3 is TGTGCCAGCAGCGACAGGGCCTATGGCTACACCTTC. Protein product: CASSDRAYGYTF.

This clone was counted a few times. V usage is TRBV7-2 and J usage is TRBJ2-7; no clear D. The germline V gene has CDR1 SGHTA and CDR2 FQGNSA. Trimming took off 1 base at V and 3 bases at J, with 10 bases between the two ends. The CDR3 runs to 14 residues. CDR3 amino acids: CASSLGHTGYEQYF. Here the CDR3 DNA reads TGTGCCAGCAGCTTAGGACATACTGGCTACGAGCAGTACTTC. The complete variable domain, with remaining parts taken from reference TRBV7-2 and TRBJ2-7, reads GAGVSQSPSNKVTEKGKDVELRCDPISGHTALYWYRQSLGQGLEFLIYFQGNSAPDKSGLPSDRFSAERTGGSVSTLTIQRTQQEDSAVYLCASSLGHTGYEQYFGPGTRLTVT.

The chain is built from TRBV11-2 and TRBJ2-7; a possible D gene is TRBD2 (6 bases). CDR1 is SGHAT, CDR2 FQNNGV, per germline. V lost 5 bases and J 5 bases, leaving 31 bases between the germline ends. The CDR3 is 19 amino acids. In DNA form, the CDR3 reads TGTGCCAGCAGCCATAGTATCCGGAGGGGCCCCGGCCAAGACCACGAGCAGTACTTC. Residues: CASSHSIRRGPGQDHEQYF.

The sample holds a few counts of this clone. This chain connects TRBV7-2 to TRBJ1-2; TRBD1 is a possible D gene (6 bases). The V gene lost 5 bases and the J gene lost 4 bases, with 11 bases spanning the gap. This CDR3 comprises 13 residues. The germline V gene has CDR1 SGHTA and CDR2 FQGNSA. This chain's CDR3 is CASSIRQAYGYTF. In DNA, the CDR3 is TGTGCCAGCAGCATACGACAGGCCTATGGCTACACCTTC.

This chain uses TRBV20-1 with TRBJ1-2; D unresolved. Germline V gene data show CDR1 as DFQATT and CDR2 as SNEGSKA (reference sequence). The CDR3 is made up of 11 amino acids. With 6 bases removed from V and 1 base from J, the gap between germline ends came to 6 bases. The CDR3 nucleotides are TGCAGTGCCCCCCGTAACTATGGCTACACCTTC. It yields the protein CSAPRNYGYTF.

On this clone itself: The same CDR3 is also encoded by other DNA sequences in this sample. The chain carries TRBV6-5 and TRBJ2-7; D possibly corresponds to TRBD2 (7 bases). This CDR3 has 14 residues. V lost 2 bases and J 2 bases, leaving 10 bases between the germline ends. Germline CDR1 is MNHEY and CDR2 is SVGAGI. In DNA, the CDR3 is TGTGCCAGCAGTTACGGAGGGGGGGCCTACGAGCAGTACTTC. It yields the protein CASSYGGGAYEQYF.

This clone has a handful of counts. V gene TRBV27 combines with J gene TRBJ1-5, with 7 bases matching TRBD1. Germline trimming cut 3 bases from V and 0 bases from J; bases unmatched to any gene: 2. CDR3 length: 15 residues. Germline V gene data show CDR1 as MNHEY and CDR2 as SMNVEV (reference sequence). The DNA for the CDR3 is TGTGCCAGCAGTTTGGGACAGACTAGCAATCAGCCCCAGCATTTT. The encoded protein is CASSLGQTSNQPQHF.